The present T cell receptor (beta chain) was sequenced within a study of cytomegalovirus exposure and HLA in healthy donors. TCRdb's table, derived via immunoSEQ multiplex PCR, lists solely in-frame clones and lacks some. Of 200,000 to 250,000 clones listed, around 87% are singletons. CDR1 MNHEY and CDR2 SVGAGI come from the germline V gene. Unmatched junction bases numbered 10, after V lost 4 bases and J lost 5 bases. This CDR3 spans 16 amino acids. The material sequenced was PBMCs. The receptor comes from a woman aged 18-29 years in good health and CMV-seropositive. V is TRBV6-5 and J is TRBJ2-7, with 11 positions matching TRBD1. CDR3 bases: TGTGCCAGCAGTTCTACGGACAGGGGGCGTAGAGACGAGCAGTACTTC. It translates to CASSSTDRGRRDEQYF.